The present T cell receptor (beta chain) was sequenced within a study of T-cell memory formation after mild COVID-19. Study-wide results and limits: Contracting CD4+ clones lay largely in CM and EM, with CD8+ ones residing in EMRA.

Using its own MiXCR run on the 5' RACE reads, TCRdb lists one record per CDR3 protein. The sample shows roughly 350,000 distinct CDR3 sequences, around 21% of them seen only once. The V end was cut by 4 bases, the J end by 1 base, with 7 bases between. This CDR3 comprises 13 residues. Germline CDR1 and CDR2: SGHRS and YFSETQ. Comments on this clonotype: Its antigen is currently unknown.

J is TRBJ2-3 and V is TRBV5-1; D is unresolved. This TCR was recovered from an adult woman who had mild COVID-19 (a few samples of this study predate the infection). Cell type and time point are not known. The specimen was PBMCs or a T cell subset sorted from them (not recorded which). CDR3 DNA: TGCGCCAGCAGCCAACAAGGCACAGATACGCAGTATTTT. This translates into CASSQQGTDTQYF.